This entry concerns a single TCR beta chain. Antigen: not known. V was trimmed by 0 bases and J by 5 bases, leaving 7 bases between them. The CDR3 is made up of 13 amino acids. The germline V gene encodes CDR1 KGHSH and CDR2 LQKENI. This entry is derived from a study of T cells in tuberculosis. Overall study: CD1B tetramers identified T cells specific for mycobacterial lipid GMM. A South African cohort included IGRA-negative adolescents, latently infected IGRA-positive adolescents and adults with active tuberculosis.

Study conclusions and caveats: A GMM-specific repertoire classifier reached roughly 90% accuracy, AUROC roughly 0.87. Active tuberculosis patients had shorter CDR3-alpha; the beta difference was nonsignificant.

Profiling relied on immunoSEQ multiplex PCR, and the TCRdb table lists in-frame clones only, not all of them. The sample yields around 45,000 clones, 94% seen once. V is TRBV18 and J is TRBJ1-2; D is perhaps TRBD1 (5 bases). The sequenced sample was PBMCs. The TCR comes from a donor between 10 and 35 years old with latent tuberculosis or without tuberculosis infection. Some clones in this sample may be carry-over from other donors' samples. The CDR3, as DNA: TGTGCCAGCTCACCACCGGGGGGTTATGGCTACACCTTC. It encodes CASSPPGGYGYTF.